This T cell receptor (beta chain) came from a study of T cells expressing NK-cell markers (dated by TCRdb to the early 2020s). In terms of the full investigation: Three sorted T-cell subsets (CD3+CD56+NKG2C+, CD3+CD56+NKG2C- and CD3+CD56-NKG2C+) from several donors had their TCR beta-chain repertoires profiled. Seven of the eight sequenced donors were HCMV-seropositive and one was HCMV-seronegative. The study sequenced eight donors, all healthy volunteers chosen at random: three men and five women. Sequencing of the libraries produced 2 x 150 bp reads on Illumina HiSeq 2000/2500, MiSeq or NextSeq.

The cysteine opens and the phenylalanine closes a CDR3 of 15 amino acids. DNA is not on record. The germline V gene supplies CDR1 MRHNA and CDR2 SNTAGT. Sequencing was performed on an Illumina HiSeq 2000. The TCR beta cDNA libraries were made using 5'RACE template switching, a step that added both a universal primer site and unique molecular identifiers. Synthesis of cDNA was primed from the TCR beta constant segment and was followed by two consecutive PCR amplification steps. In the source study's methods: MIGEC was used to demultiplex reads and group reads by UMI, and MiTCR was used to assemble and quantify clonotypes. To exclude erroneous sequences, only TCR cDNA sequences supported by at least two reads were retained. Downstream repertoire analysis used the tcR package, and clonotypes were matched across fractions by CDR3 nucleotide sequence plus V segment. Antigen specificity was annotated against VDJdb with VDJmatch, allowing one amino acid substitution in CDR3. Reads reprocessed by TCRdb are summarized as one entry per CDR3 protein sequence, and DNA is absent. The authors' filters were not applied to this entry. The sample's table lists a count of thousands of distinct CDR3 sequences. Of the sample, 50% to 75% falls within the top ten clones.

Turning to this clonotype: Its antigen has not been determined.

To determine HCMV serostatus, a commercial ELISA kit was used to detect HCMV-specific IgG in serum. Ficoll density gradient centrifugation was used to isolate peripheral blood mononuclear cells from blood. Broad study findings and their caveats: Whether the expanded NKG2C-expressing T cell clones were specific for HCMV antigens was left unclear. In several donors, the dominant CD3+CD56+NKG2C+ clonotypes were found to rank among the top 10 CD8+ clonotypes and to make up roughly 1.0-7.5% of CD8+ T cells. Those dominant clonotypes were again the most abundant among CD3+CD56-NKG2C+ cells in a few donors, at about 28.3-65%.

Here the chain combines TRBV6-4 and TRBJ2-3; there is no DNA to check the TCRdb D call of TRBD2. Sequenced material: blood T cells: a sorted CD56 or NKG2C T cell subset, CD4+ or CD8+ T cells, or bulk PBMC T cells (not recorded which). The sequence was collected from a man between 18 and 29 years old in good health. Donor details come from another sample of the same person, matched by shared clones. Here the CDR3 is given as CASSEEAGGRDTQYF.